Shown below are 14 T cell receptor beta chains from a single sample sequenced in a study of T cell repertoires in cytomegalovirus infection. TCRdb reanalysed the reads using MiXCR and keeps one entry per CDR3 protein. Of under 600,000 distinct CDR3 sequences in the sample, about 17% were seen once. The sample taken for sequencing was CD8+ T cells from PBMCs. Receptors were obtained from a human donor in good health (CMV status not recorded). Some clones in this sample may be carry-over from other donors' samples.

This clonotype was counted many times. The V and J genes are TRBV11-2 and TRBJ1-1; perhaps TRBD1 as D (6 bases). This CDR3 comprises 14 residues. CDR1 and CDR2 from the germline V gene are SGHAT and FQNNGV. Trimming cost V 4 bases and J 6 bases, with 15 bases left between them. The DNA for the CDR3 is TGTGCCAGCAGCTCCAGGGGAGGAGAGTCTGAAGCTTTCTTT. Translating gives CASSSRGGESEAFF.

In its sample, this clonotype was seen many times. The rearrangement links TRBV25-1 to TRBJ1-2; possible D gene TRBD1, 5 bases. Germline-derived CDR1 and CDR2 are MGHDK and SYGVNS. V lost 11 bases and J 6 bases, leaving 7 bases between the germline ends. This CDR3 is 9 amino acids long. CDR3 sequence reads: CAAGNGYTF. Written as DNA, the CDR3 is TGTGCCGCAGGGAATGGCTACACCTTC.

This clonotype occurred many times. The CDR3: CASSSLGRPYEQYF. As DNA, the CDR3 is TGTGCCAGCAGTTCCCTAGGGCGCCCCTACGAGCAGTACTTC. This chain joins TRBV28 and TRBJ2-7; D is ambiguous. Germline assignment: CDR1 MDHEN and CDR2 SYDVKM. CDR3 size: 14 residues. V shed 4 bases and J shed 2 bases, with 12 bases lying between them.

This chain links TRBV6-2 or TRBV6-3 with TRBJ1-2; D is unresolved. Per germline, CDR1 MNHEY and CDR2 SVGEGT. The CDR3 is 14 amino acids. V lost 11 bases, J lost 4 bases, and 20 bases lay in between. The chain's CDR3 is CASKERARGYGYTF. The CDR3 region has the DNA TGTGCCTCAAAGGAGAGGGCACGGGGCTATGGCTACACCTTC.

This clonotype was counted a few times. V and J are TRBV5-1 and TRBJ2-6; D is unclear. CDR3 size: 14 residues. Trimming removed 4 bases at V and 0 bases at J, with 5 bases between. Germline values: CDR1 SGHRS, CDR2 YFSETQ. DNA of the CDR3: TGCGCCAGCAGCGAAACCTCTGGGGCCAACGTCCTGACTTTC. Translating gives CASSETSGANVLTF.

This clonotype was seen more than once but under ten times. V is TRBV7-9 and J is TRBJ2-7; TRBD2 aligns across 12 bases. J lost 5 bases, V lost 3 bases, and 8 bases had no gene match. Germline CDR1 SEHNR, CDR2 FQNEAQ (reference sequence). This CDR3 is built from 16 residues. CDR3 sequence reads: CASSFGPSGRAHEQYF. CDR3 in DNA: TGTGCCAGCAGCTTTGGTCCTAGCGGGAGGGCCCACGAGCAGTACTTC.

Here the CDR3 reads CASSVVDRGGLNTEAFF. CDR3 bases: TGTGCCAGCAGCGTAGTGGACAGGGGTGGTTTGAACACTGAAGCTTTCTTT. The gene calls are TRBV9 and TRBJ1-1; 9 bases fit TRBD1. J gave up 0 bases and V 0 bases, and 6 bases lay outside the gene matches. The germline gives CDR1 SGDLS, CDR2 YYNGEE. This CDR3 spans 17 amino acids.

The rearrangement uses TRBV10-2 and TRBJ2-7; 10 bases are a match to TRBD2. The CDR3 has 16 residues. The germline gives CDR1 WSHSY, CDR2 SAAADI. Trimming cost V 4 bases and J 5 bases; bases outside gene matches: 11. For the CDR3, the DNA is TGCGCCAGCAGTGGGACCCTAGCGGGAGACTCACACGAGCAGTACTTC. It yields the protein CASSGTLAGDSHEQYF.

This clonotype was found a few times. The J gene is TRBJ2-1, the V gene TRBV20-1; 8 bases agree with TRBD2. V trimming: 0 bases; J trimming: 1 base; junction bases outside the gene matches: 5. The CDR3 sequence is 16 residues long. Per the germline V gene, CDR1 is DFQATT and CDR2 is SNEGSKA (reference sequence). The CDR3 is CSAREMGGGSYNEQFF. Here the CDR3 DNA reads TGCAGTGCTAGAGAAATGGGCGGGGGGTCCTACAATGAGCAGTTCTTC.

At least ten counts were recorded for this clonotype. The genes are TRBV19 and TRBJ2-2; D ambiguous. Germline CDR1 reads LNHDA; CDR2 reads SQIVND (reference sequence). Trimming left V 10 bases short and J 1 base short, with 13 bases between. CDR3 length: 14 amino acids. Here the CDR3 reads CATRARVNTGELFF. CDR3 DNA sequence: TGTGCCACCCGGGCCCGAGTGAACACCGGGGAGCTGTTTTTT.

This clonotype was detected ten times or more. The CDR3 loop reads CASSLTLPTGRNSPLHF. Here the CDR3 DNA reads TGTGCCAGCAGCTTAACTCTCCCGACAGGGAGGAATTCACCCCTCCACTTT. This chain connects TRBV11-2 to TRBJ1-6; 7 positions match TRBD1. Germline CDR1 is SGHAT and CDR2 is FQNNGV. The CDR3 is 17 residues long. Losses at the gene ends were 2 bases for V and 7 bases for J; bases not matched to a gene: 11.

This clonotype was seen only a few times. V is TRBV5-1 and J is TRBJ2-1, with unresolved D. CDR1 SGHRS and CDR2 YFSETQ come from the germline V gene. V shed 2 bases and J shed 6 bases, with 15 bases lying between them. This CDR3 contains 15 residues. This chain's CDR3 is CASSFWQAATNEQFF. DNA of the CDR3: TGCGCCAGCAGCTTTTGGCAGGCCGCGACCAATGAGCAGTTCTTC.

The sample holds many counts of this clonotype. V is TRBV19 and J is TRBJ1-3; D call uncertain. V was cut by 6 bases and J by 1 base, with 13 bases left in between. CDR1 is LNHDA and CDR2 is SQIVND in the germline V gene (reference sequence). This CDR3 has 15 residues. CDR3 in DNA: TGTGCCAGTAGACTGAACCGATTGTCTGGAAACACCATATATTTT. It translates to CASRLNRLSGNTIYF.

This clonotype was recorded many times. In DNA form, the CDR3 reads TGTGCCAGCAGGTCCGTAGGAAACACCATATATTTT. Its protein product is CASRSVGNTIYF. V usage is TRBV11-2 and J usage is TRBJ1-3; no definite D call. V was trimmed by 6 bases and J by 4 bases, leaving 7 bases between them. The CDR3 extends over 12 amino acids. Looked up from germline, CDR1 is SGHAT and CDR2 is FQNNGV.